One and the same sample provided the 6 T cell receptor beta chains below, sequenced in a study of CDR3 diversity in severe acne. TCRdb re-derived calls from the PCR reads in MiXCR, one entry per CDR3 protein. This sample has approximately 77,000 distinct CDR3 sequences, with 49% found just once. The sample comprised blood. These receptors originate from a male donor with severe acne vulgaris.

This chain connects TRBV10-3 to TRBJ2-1; 12 nucleotides align to TRBD2. This CDR3 has 13 amino acids. In germline, CDR1 is ENHRY, CDR2 SYGVKD. Losses at the gene ends were 6 bases for V and 9 bases for J; bases not matched to a gene: 3. The CDR3: CAIRTTSGSEQFF. In nucleotides, the CDR3 is TGTGCCATCAGGACGACTAGCGGGAGTGAGCAGTTCTTC.

This chain joins TRBV7-9 and TRBJ1-5; D gene uncertain. Germline lookup yields CDR1 SEHNR and CDR2 FQNEAQ (reference sequence). Trimming stripped 4 bases from V and 0 bases from J, with 1 base between. The CDR3 consists of 12 residues. The chain's CDR3 is CASSYSNQPQHF. The CDR3 DNA follows: TGTGCCAGCAGCTATAGCAATCAGCCCCAGCATTTT.

The table lists this clonotype with a count of one. The J gene is TRBJ1-2, the V gene TRBV7-2; 7 bases are a match to TRBD1. V was clipped by 5 bases and J by 2 bases; unmatched bases: 5. This CDR3 contains 14 residues. The germline gives CDR1 SGHTA, CDR2 FQGNSA. The CDR3 reads CASSPEQGNYGYTF. CDR3 sequence (DNA): TGTGCCAGCAGCCCAGAACAGGGGAACTATGGCTACACCTTC. Full variable domain (outside the CDR3, taken from reference TRBV7-2 and TRBJ1-2): GAGVSQSPSNKVTEKGKDVELRCDPISGHTALYWYRQSLGQGLEFLIYFQGNSAPDKSGLPSDRFSAERTGGSVSTLTIQRTQQEDSAVYLCASSPEQGNYGYTFGSGTRLTVV.

This clonotype was detected ten times or more. The gene calls are TRBV6-1 and TRBJ1-5; D is unclear. CDR3 length equals 14 residues. Looked up from germline, CDR1 is MNHNS and CDR2 is SASEGT. V was cut by 2 bases and J by 2 bases, with 7 bases left in between. The CDR3 region has the DNA TGTGCCAGCAGTGAACGTAGGCGCAATCAGCCCCAGCATTTT. This translates into CASSERRRNQPQHF.

V is TRBV6-2 or TRBV6-3 and J is TRBJ2-3; no clear D gene. The CDR3 runs to 14 residues. V lost 6 bases and J lost 3, with 13 bases in between. Germline CDR1 and CDR2: MNHEY and SVGEGT. CDR3 protein: CASRSPPGTDTQYF. As DNA, the CDR3 is TGTGCCAGCAGGAGTCCGCCCGGGACAGATACGCAGTATTTT.

This clonotype showed up many times. V gene TRBV15 combines with J gene TRBJ2-3; D is unclear. The V gene lost 6 bases and the J gene lost 2 bases, with 18 bases spanning the gap. This CDR3 has 16 residues. Per the germline V gene, CDR1 is LNHNV and CDR2 is YYDKDF (reference sequence). CDR3 in amino acids: CATSSELLDITDTQYF. The CDR3 DNA sequence: TGTGCCACCAGTTCCGAGCTGCTAGATATCACAGATACGCAGTATTTT.